The rows below give T cell receptor beta chains drawn from one sample of a study of T cell responses to AZD1222 COVID-19 vaccine. TCRdb's table, derived via immunoSEQ multiplex PCR, lists solely in-frame clones and lacks some. The data contain approximately 90,000 clones, 90% of them singletons. The sequencing here drew on peripheral blood, taken on day 0 of AZD1222 vaccination. The receptors were gathered from an adult in good health. Each CDR3 is given with its conserved first and last residue. The order of the fields is clone size, V gene, D gene, J gene, CDR3 protein, CDR3 DNA. A D gene is named only where the DNA matches it firmly. Where a row states a size, it is once, few, many or the class of an expanded clone; other rows omit it.

-	TRBV30	TRBD2	TRBJ2-2	CAWKPGLEVGELFF	TGTGCCTGGAAGCCGGGACTAGAAGTCGGGGAGCTGTTTTTT
-	TRBV5-1	TRBD2	TRBJ2-1	CASSLGLAANNEQFF	TGCGCCAGCAGCCTGGGACTAGCGGCTAACAATGAGCAGTTCTTC
-	TRBV5-1	-	TRBJ2-2	CASSFNRANTGELFF	TGCGCCAGCAGCTTTAACAGGGCGAACACCGGGGAGCTGTTTTTT
-	TRBV27	TRBD2	TRBJ2-2	CASSLASGSVTGELFF	TGTGCCAGCAGTTTGGCAAGCGGGAGTGTCACCGGGGAGCTGTTTTTT
-	TRBV7-6	-	TRBJ2-3	CASSLGYRDGTDTQYF	TGTGCCAGCAGCTTAGGATACCGGGACGGCACAGATACGCAGTATTTT
-	TRBV3-1/TRBV3-2	-	TRBJ1-2	CASSQGPDGYTF	TGTGCCAGCAGCCAGGGACCCGATGGCTACACCTTC
-	TRBV24-1	-	TRBJ1-1	CATRDRGISEAFF	TGTGCCACCCGAGATAGAGGTATCTCTGAAGCTTTCTTT
-	TRBV29-1	-	TRBJ2-1	CSVEGNKSGEQFF	TGCAGCGTTGAGGGAAACAAGTCGGGTGAGCAGTTCTTC
-	TRBV28	-	TRBJ1-2	CASGTVTNYGYTF	TGTGCCAGCGGAACCGTAACTAACTATGGCTACACCTTC
-	TRBV5-1	TRBD2	TRBJ2-2	CASSQAGGPRGGELFF	TGCGCCAGCAGCCAGGCGGGGGGCCCGAGAGGCGGGGAGCTGTTTTTT
-	TRBV19	TRBD1	TRBJ2-5	CASSVGRGLRETQYF	TGTGCCAGTAGTGTCGGCAGGGGGCTTCGGGAGACCCAGTACTTC
-	TRBV12-2	-	TRBJ1-5	CASRLSGPGEGDNQPQHF	TGTGCAAGTCGCTTATCTGGCCCAGGGGAAGGGGACAATCAGCCCCAGCATTTT
-	TRBV6-1	-	TRBJ2-6	CASSEGFSGANVLTF	TGTGCCAGCAGTGAAGGTTTCTCTGGGGCCAACGTCCTGACTTTC
once	TRBV7-2	-	TRBJ1-1	CASRIMDNRGSMNTEAFF	TGTGCCAGCAGGATAATGGACAACCGAGGTTCTATGAACACTGAAGCTTTCTTT
-	TRBV3-1/TRBV3-2	-	TRBJ1-3	CASSRANARQSGNTIYF	TGTGCCAGCAGCCGAGCAAACGCTAGACAGTCAGGGAACACCATATATTTT
-	TRBV19	-	TRBJ2-6	CASSRGSGANVLTF	TGTGCCAGTAGTAGAGGCTCTGGGGCCAACGTCCTGACTTTC
-	TRBV27	TRBD1	TRBJ1-1	CASSSRTGNTEAFF	TGTGCCAGCAGTTCTAGGACAGGGAACACTGAAGCTTTCTTT
once	TRBV7-9	-	TRBJ1-1	CASSPRTVNTEAFF	TGTGCCAGCAGCCCCCGGACGGTGAACACTGAAGCTTTCTTT
-	TRBV5-6	-	TRBJ1-1	CASSFIGHTEAFF	TGTGCCAGCAGCTTTATAGGCCACACTGAAGCTTTCTTT
-	TRBV27	TRBD2	TRBJ2-2	CAIGTTSGSSGELFF	TGTGCCATCGGCACGACTAGCGGGAGTAGCGGGGAGCTGTTTTTT
-	TRBV12-1	-	TRBJ1-6	CASSFGTNRGLGDSPLHF	TGTGCCAGCAGCTTTGGGACGAACAGGGGACTAGGTGATTCACCCCTCCACTTT
-	TRBV7-3	-	TRBJ1-1	CASSPMGENTEAFF	TGTGCCAGCAGCCCGATGGGGGAGAACACTGAAGCTTTCTTT
-	TRBV6-5	-	TRBJ1-1	CASSPKTAQNTEAFF	TGTGCCAGCAGTCCTAAGACAGCGCAGAACACTGAAGCTTTCTTT
-	TRBV28	TRBD1	TRBJ1-2	CASSLPGTEIYGYTF	TGTGCCAGCAGTCTCCCCGGGACAGAGATATATGGCTACACCTTC
few	TRBV2	TRBD2	TRBJ2-7	CASSEAVGLANYEQYF	TGTGCCAGCAGTGAAGCCGTAGGACTAGCGAATTACGAGCAGTACTTC
-	TRBV9	-	TRBJ1-1	CASSVEQGRTEAFF	TGTGCCAGCAGCGTAGAACAGGGAAGAACTGAAGCTTTCTTT
-	TRBV6-2/TRBV6-3	TRBD2	TRBJ2-3	CASSYGASGSTDTQYF	TGTGCCAGCAGTTACGGGGCTAGCGGGAGCACAGATACGCAGTATTTT
-	TRBV6-5	-	TRBJ1-2	CASSYEGFLDGYTF	TGTGCCAGCAGTTACGAAGGGTTTTTGGATGGCTACACCTTC
-	TRBV27	-	TRBJ2-7	CASSLEGVGSYEQYF	TGTGCCAGCAGTTTAGAGGGGGTTGGCTCCTACGAGCAGTACTTC
-	TRBV11-2	TRBD1	TRBJ2-5	CASSWGTGVSETQYF	TGTGCCAGCAGCTGGGGGACAGGGGTTTCGGAGACCCAGTACTTC
-	TRBV19	TRBD1	TRBJ1-6	CASSPRDRDNSPLHF	TGTGCCAGTAGTCCCCGGGACAGGGATAATTCACCCCTCCACTTT
few	TRBV15	-	TRBJ2-7	CATSRDRRNLRYEQYF	TGTGCCACCAGCAGAGATCGGCGGAACCTTCGCTACGAGCAGTACTTC
-	TRBV28	-	TRBJ1-3	CASSLGHNSGNTIYF	TGTGCCAGCAGTTTGGGACACAACTCTGGAAACACCATATATTTT
-	TRBV18	-	TRBJ2-7	CASSPPRAQAYEQYF	TGTGCCAGCTCACCACCGAGAGCACAGGCCTACGAGCAGTACTTC
-	TRBV14	-	TRBJ1-2	CASSQSRTSYGYTF	TGTGCCAGCAGCCAGTCTCGGACTAGCTATGGCTACACCTTC
-	TRBV6-5	-	TRBJ1-5	CASTGGVDKPQHF	TGTGCCAGCACTGGAGGGGTGGATAAGCCCCAGCATTTT
once	TRBV23-1	TRBD1	TRBJ1-1	CASSHRDRVRTEAFF	TGCGCCAGCAGTCATAGGGACAGGGTGAGGACTGAAGCTTTCTTT
-	TRBV19	TRBD1	TRBJ2-1	CASSIVGQGVDEQFF	TGTGCCAGTAGTATAGTCGGACAGGGGGTTGATGAGCAGTTCTTC
-	TRBV5-1	-	TRBJ2-5	CASSYGSRGSPGETQYF	TGCGCCAGCAGCTATGGGAGCCGAGGCAGCCCTGGGGAGACCCAGTACTTC
-	TRBV12-5	-	TRBJ2-2	CASGDDRKNTGELFF	TGTGCTAGTGGCGACGACAGGAAAAACACCGGGGAGCTGTTTTTT
-	TRBV28	TRBD1	TRBJ1-1	CAIHPAPGQGDTEAFF	TGTGCCATTCACCCCGCGCCGGGACAGGGGGACACTGAAGCTTTCTTT
-	TRBV30	TRBD2	TRBJ2-2	CARARAGVATGELFF	TGTGCCCGCGCCAGGGCGGGAGTTGCCACCGGGGAGCTGTTTTTT
-	TRBV6-1	TRBD2	TRBJ2-7	CASSEDRLAGGDEQYF	TGTGCCAGCAGTGAGGACCGCCTTGCGGGAGGTGACGAGCAGTACTTC
-	TRBV18	TRBD1	TRBJ1-2	CASSPQGGGGVDGYTF	TGTGCCAGCTCACCACAAGGCGGAGGGGGCGTGGATGGCTACACCTTC
once	TRBV5-1	-	TRBJ2-5	CASSRIEARKTQYF	TGCGCCAGCAGCCGCATTGAGGCCAGGAAGACCCAGTACTTC
-	TRBV4-1	TRBD1	TRBJ1-6	CASSQDGSGGYPLSSPLHF	TGCGCCAGCAGCCAAGATGGTTCAGGGGGCTACCCGTTATCTTCACCCCTCCACTTT
-	TRBV7-2	-	TRBJ1-1	CASSYDRGGTEAFF	TGTGCCAGCAGCTATGACCGCGGGGGGACTGAAGCTTTCTTT
-	TRBV6-5	-	TRBJ2-1	CASSSLGSNEQFF	TGTGCCAGCAGTTCTCTAGGGAGCAATGAGCAGTTCTTC
-	TRBV6-1	TRBD1	TRBJ1-3	CASSEQTGGISGNTIYF	TGTGCCAGCAGTGAACAGACAGGGGGCATTTCTGGAAACACCATATATTTT